What follows are 13 T cell receptor beta chains derived from one specimen sequenced in a study of blood T cell repertoires in COVID-19. Assay used: immunoSEQ multiplex PCR; TCRdb lists only in-frame clones, some missing. The table has approximately 500,000 clones, approximately 85% seen once. Sequencing used peripheral blood. Source of these receptors: a human donor in a cohort sampled during active COVID-19.

This sequence joins TRBV19 and TRBJ2-4; D may be TRBD1 (6 bases). This CDR3 region has 14 residues. The V gene lost 7 bases and the J gene lost 2 bases, with 12 bases spanning the gap. Germline-derived CDR1 and CDR2 are LNHDA and SQIVND (reference sequence). CDR3 sequence reads: CASTDRDTKNIQYF. As DNA, the CDR3 is TGTGCCAGTACCGACCGGGACACCAAAAACATTCAGTACTTC.

The chain recombines TRBV5-4 with TRBJ2-7; no clear D. The V end was cut by 3 bases, the J end by 3 bases, with 16 bases between. Germline V lookup: CDR1 SGHNT, CDR2 YYREEE (reference sequence). This CDR3 comprises 15 residues. Written as DNA, the CDR3 is TGTGCCAGCAGCTCCAGCAGAGGCGTTGTCTACGAGCAGTACTTC. It encodes CASSSSRGVVYEQYF.

The rearrangement links TRBV6-6 to TRBJ2-2; 7 bases agree with TRBD1. The CDR3 loop spans 16 amino acids. V was pared by 6 bases and J by 1 base, with 8 bases of the junction left unmatched. Germline V gene lookup returns CDR1 MNHNY and CDR2 SVGAGI (reference sequence). The CDR3 sequence: CASSNTDRVNTGELFF. CDR3 bases: TGTGCCAGCAGCAATACTGACAGGGTGAACACCGGGGAGCTGTTTTTT.

This clone occurred once. The chain joins TRBV10-3 to TRBJ2-7; TRBD2 aligns across 11 bases. The J segment lost 6 bases and the V segment lost 5 bases, leaving 6 bases of the junction unmatched. Germline-derived CDR1 and CDR2 are ENHRY and SYGVKD. This CDR3 is built from 14 residues. The CDR3 DNA is TGTGCCATCAGTATAGCGGGAGGGCCTCCCGAGCAGTACTTC. Its protein product is CAISIAGGPPEQYF.

The chain carries TRBV19 and TRBJ1-5, with D possibly being TRBD1 (5 bases). Germline lookup yields CDR1 LNHDA and CDR2 SQIVND (reference sequence). This CDR3 spans 16 amino acids. The V end lost 5 bases, the J end lost 2 bases, and 16 bases lay between the germline ends. CDR3 DNA sequence: TGTGCCAGTAGTCCGCTGGGGGGTTTGCGCAATCAGCCCCAGCATTTT. Translated, it gives CASSPLGGLRNQPQHF.

V and J are TRBV11-2 and TRBJ1-1; D gene uncertain. The ends were cut back, 3 bases at V and 6 bases at J, with 5 bases in the middle. The CDR3 runs to 11 residues. The germline V gene has CDR1 SGHAT and CDR2 FQNNGV. The CDR3 DNA sequence: TGTGCCAGCAGCTTTTCCGCTGAAGCTTTCTTT. This sequence encodes CASSFSAEAFF.

This chain connects TRBV11-2 to TRBJ1-2; the match to TRBD1 covers 10 bases. The CDR3 runs to 14 residues. The germline CDR1 and CDR2 sequences are SGHAT and FQNNGV. V gave up 6 bases and J gave up 8 bases; unmatched junction bases: 9. This CDR3 is CASSLDRGQRGYTF. The CDR3 DNA follows: TGTGCCAGCAGTCTTGACAGGGGGCAGAGAGGCTACACCTTC.

This clone was detected only a few times. The rearrangement links TRBV10-3 to TRBJ2-5, with 9 bases lining up with TRBD1. This CDR3 spans 15 amino acids. Germline V lookup: CDR1 ENHRY, CDR2 SYGVKD. V was clipped by 6 bases and J by 0 bases; unmatched bases: 5. The CDR3 reads CAIRGGQGHQETQYF. The CDR3 DNA reads as TGTGCCATCAGGGGGGGACAGGGCCACCAAGAGACCCAGTACTTC.

The rearrangement uses TRBV5-5 and TRBJ2-2; 7 nucleotides agree with TRBD2. With V trimmed by 0 bases and J by 1 base, 3 bases remained unmatched. Germline V gene lookup returns CDR1 SGHKS and CDR2 YYEKEE (reference sequence). There are 16 residues in the CDR3. The CDR3: CASSLDPSGNTGELFF. The CDR3 DNA follows: TGTGCCAGCAGCTTGGATCCTAGCGGGAACACCGGGGAGCTGTTTTTT. The full variable domain, with the rest looked up from reference TRBV5-5 and TRBJ2-2, is DAGVTQSPTHLIKTRGQQVTLRCSPISGHKSVSWYQQVLGQGPQFIFQYYEKEERGRGNFPDRFSARQFPNYSSELNVNALLLGDSALYLCASSLDPSGNTGELFFGEGSRLTVL.

The chain has TRBV12-3 or TRBV12-4 and TRBJ1-1; TRBD1 is a possible D gene (5 bases). CDR3 length equals 11 residues. V was pared by 9 bases and J by 6 bases, with 11 bases between. Here the CDR3 reads CASRLGPEAFF. The CDR3 coding sequence is TGTGCCAGTAGACTGGGGCCTGAAGCTTTCTTT.

The chain has TRBV5-1 and TRBJ2-5; D uncertain. In germline, CDR1 is SGHRS, CDR2 YFSETQ. Trimming took 0 bases from V and 0 from J, leaving 9 bases between them. This CDR3 has 15 residues. CDR3 coding DNA: TGCGCCAGCAGCTTGGTCCCCTCGTACCAAGAGACCCAGTACTTC. This codes for CASSLVPSYQETQYF.

The chain has TRBV6-5 and TRBJ1-6, with D hard to call. The CDR3 spans 13 residues. V was pared by 4 bases and J by 9 bases, with 10 bases between. The germline V gene encodes CDR1 MNHEY and CDR2 SVGAGI. Written as DNA, the CDR3 is TGTGCCAGCAGTTCGTATACCGGTTCACCCCTCCACTTT. Amino acids: CASSSYTGSPLHF.

The chain combines TRBV15 with TRBJ1-5, with 7 bases that match TRBD1. The V and J ends lost 0 bases and 6 bases, in that order; junction bases with no gene match: 8. CDR1 is LNHNV and CDR2 is YYDKDF in the germline V gene (reference sequence). CDR3 size: 16 residues. CDR3 amino acids: CATSRDRQGIGQPQHF. CDR3 DNA: TGTGCCACCAGCAGAGACAGACAGGGTATCGGTCAGCCCCAGCATTTT.